What follows describes a single T cell receptor beta chain. Its specificity is not known. The data were taken from a study of monozygotic twins with inflammatory bowel disease. General study results and limits: Healthy twins shared more clonotypes with others than IBD patients, most markedly active ones.

Nested PCRs of approximately 16 and 10 cycles, two in total, were run on TCRalpha and TCRbeta cDNA. Reprocessing the 5' RACE reads, TCRdb reports a single entry for every CDR3 protein and omits DNA. The sample data list approximately 400,000 distinct CDR3 sequences. The CDR3 spans 18 residues. The V gene's germline CDR1 is MNHNS and CDR2 SASEGT. The receptor comes from a human donor with ulcerative colitis or Crohn's disease, or a healthy co-twin of an affected twin (not recorded which). The V call is TRBV6-1, the J call TRBJ2-1; TCRdb lists TRBD2, though no DNA is available to test this call. The sequenced sample was blood. This CDR3 is CASSSGTSGSRRHNEQFF.